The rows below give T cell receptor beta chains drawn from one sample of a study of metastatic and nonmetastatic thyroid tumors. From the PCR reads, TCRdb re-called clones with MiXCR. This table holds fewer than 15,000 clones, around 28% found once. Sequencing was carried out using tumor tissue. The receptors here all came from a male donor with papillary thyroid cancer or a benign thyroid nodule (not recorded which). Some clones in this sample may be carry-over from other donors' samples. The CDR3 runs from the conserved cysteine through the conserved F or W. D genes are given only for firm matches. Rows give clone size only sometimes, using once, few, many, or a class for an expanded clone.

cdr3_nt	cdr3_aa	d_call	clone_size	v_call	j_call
TGTGCCAGCCGCGAGGGACCGACGAACTATGGCTACACCTTC	CASREGPTNYGYTF	-	few	TRBV28	TRBJ1-2
TGTGCCAGCAGCTCCCCATCCGCCGGGACGGACGCCTACACTGGGGCCAACGTCCTGACTTTC	CASSSPSAGTDAYTGANVLTF	-	few	TRBV7-1	TRBJ2-6
TGCAGTGCTAGAGCAGCTCTGGCTACTAAGTCCACAGATACGCAGTATTTT	CSARAALATKSTDTQYF	-	-	TRBV20-1	TRBJ2-3
TGTGCCAGCAGTGACTTAGGTCGGGACACCTATTATAGCAATCAGCCCCAGCATTTT	CASSDLGRDTYYSNQPQHF	-	many	TRBV6-4	TRBJ1-5
TGTGCCAGCAGTTCCCGGGACACTTCCTTCTACGAGCAGTACTTC	CASSSRDTSFYEQYF	-	-	TRBV27	TRBJ2-7
TGTGCCTGTACCGCAACTCTACGCTTCGGGACCCAGTACTTC	CACTATLRFGTQYF	-	many	TRBV30	TRBJ2-5
TGTGCCAGCTCACGCGGGACAGGGGGTATGTACGAGCAGTACTTC	CASSRGTGGMYEQYF	TRBD1	-	TRBV18	TRBJ2-7
TGTGCCAGCAGTTACCCCAGCCCCGGGGTCTATGGCTACACCTTC	CASSYPSPGVYGYTF	-	-	TRBV6-2/TRBV6-3	TRBJ1-2
TGCGCCAGCAGCTTGGCCGGTATCTCGAATGAGCAGTTCTTC	CASSLAGISNEQFF	-	many	TRBV5-1	TRBJ2-1
TGTGCCAGCAGCGGATCTAATGAAAAACTGTTTTTT	CASSGSNEKLFF	-	many	TRBV2	TRBJ1-4
TGTGCCAGCAGCTTAGATATCACCTCTTTCTATGGCTACACCTTC	CASSLDITSFYGYTF	-	many	TRBV11-2	TRBJ1-2
TGTGCCAGCATCAAGGGGTGTGGGGAGCCCCAGCATTTT	CASIKGCGEPQHF	-	-	TRBV7-6	TRBJ1-5
TGCAGTGCTAGAAAATCCACTGAAGCTTTCTTT	CSARKSTEAFF	-	many	TRBV20-1	TRBJ1-1
TGTGCCAGCAGCCCTACTAGCGGGAGCGTCAGTGAGCAGTTCTTC	CASSPTSGSVSEQFF	TRBD2	many	TRBV5-4	TRBJ2-1
TGCGCCAGCAGCTTCGGACTAGCGGGAGGCCCCGACCAAGAGACCCAGTACTTC	CASSFGLAGGPDQETQYF	TRBD2	many	TRBV5-1	TRBJ2-5
TGTGCCAGCTCACCACTTCCAAAAAGGCCTGGAAACACCATATATTTT	CASSPLPKRPGNTIYF	-	many	TRBV18	TRBJ1-3
TGTGCCAGCAGCCCCCTTGGGTGGACCGGGGAGCTGTTTTTT	CASSPLGWTGELFF	-	many	TRBV7-3	TRBJ2-2
TGTGCCAGCTCCCCTCCGGCTAGTGAAGAGACCCAGTACTTC	CASSPPASEETQYF	-	-	TRBV3-1	TRBJ2-5
TGTGCCAGCAGCCCTCACTTGGGAAACACCATATATTTT	CASSPHLGNTIYF	-	many	TRBV7-2	TRBJ1-3
TGCAGTGCTAGAGGACTCTGGGACACCGGGGAGCTGTTTTTT	CSARGLWDTGELFF	-	-	TRBV20-1	TRBJ2-2
TGTGCCAGCAGCGTCCTTGAGGGCACTGAAGCTTTCTTT	CASSVLEGTEAFF	-	many	TRBV7-2	TRBJ1-1
TGCGCCAGCAGTACAGGGTTCAGATACGAGCAGTACTTC	CASSTGFRYEQYF	-	medium-sized	TRBV5-1	TRBJ2-7
TGTGCCAGCAGTTACTCGATACAGCAGCCCCAGCATTTT	CASSYSIQQPQHF	-	medium-sized	TRBV6-5	TRBJ1-5
TGTGCCAGCAGCTCCACCCTGACTAGCGGGATGCCGTTCTTC	CASSSTLTSGMPFF	TRBD2	many	TRBV7-9	TRBJ2-1
TGTGCCAGCAGCTTGAGGTTCCCTACCACAGATACGCAGTATTTT	CASSLRFPTTDTQYF	-	many	TRBV5-5	TRBJ2-3
TGTGCCAGCAGCTTAGATCAAGTGTCCACTGACACCGGGGAGCTGTTTTTT	CASSLDQVSTDTGELFF	-	many	TRBV11-2	TRBJ2-2
TGCAGTGCTAGGACAGACTATGGCTACACCTTC	CSARTDYGYTF	-	many	TRBV20-1	TRBJ1-2
TGTGCCACCAGTGAAGTGGCAGAGGACACCGGGGAGCTGTTTTTT	CATSEVAEDTGELFF	-	once	TRBV24-1	TRBJ2-2
TGTGCCAGCAGCTTAGGGGCGGGGAAAGAGACCCAGTACTTC	CASSLGAGKETQYF	-	-	TRBV11-2	TRBJ2-5
TGCAGTGCTTCAGATGTGAGGGTCCGTGGTCGAGAGCAGTACTTC	CSASDVRVRGREQYF	-	-	TRBV20-1	TRBJ2-7
TGTGCCAGCAGTTACTCGAAGGAAGGAGGTGGAAACACCATATATTTT	CASSYSKEGGGNTIYF	-	medium-sized	TRBV6-5	TRBJ1-3
TGTGCCAGCAGCGGAGGACTAGCGGGAATGACACATGAGCAGTTCTTC	CASSGGLAGMTHEQFF	TRBD2	many	TRBV11-2	TRBJ2-1
TGTGCCAGCAGCTTAGGAGTAGCGGGGCGCGGGGAGACCCAGTACTTC	CASSLGVAGRGETQYF	TRBD2	many	TRBV11-2	TRBJ2-5
TGTGCCAGCAGTGAATATGGGGGTCGGGGGCCTTTCTACGAGCAGTACTTC	CASSEYGGRGPFYEQYF	-	many	TRBV25-1	TRBJ2-7
TGTGCCAGTAGTATAGCCTGGAAAGCTTTCTTT	CASSIAWKAFF	-	many	TRBV19	TRBJ1-1
TGTGCCAGCTCACCAAGCAACGACCGCACAGATACGCAGTATTTT	CASSPSNDRTDTQYF	-	many	TRBV18	TRBJ2-3
TGTGCCAGCAGCTTAGCGGGAGGCACCTACGAGCAGTACTTC	CASSLAGGTYEQYF	TRBD2	-	TRBV11-3	TRBJ2-7
TGTGCCAGCAGCCATTACAATGAGCAGTTCTTC	CASSHYNEQFF	-	many	TRBV3-1	TRBJ2-1
TGTGCCAGCAGCCCAGTTGGGCTAGCGGGGGAGCAGTACTTC	CASSPVGLAGEQYF	TRBD2	many	TRBV7-2	TRBJ2-7
TGTGCCAGCAGGAGAATACAGGGAACTGAAGCTTTCTTT	CASRRIQGTEAFF	-	many	TRBV6-1	TRBJ1-1
TGTGCCAGCAGTTTAGACCGATCCTACGAGCAGTACTTC	CASSLDRSYEQYF	-	-	TRBV7-3	TRBJ2-7
TGTGCCAGCAGTTACGGAGGGACAGGATCAAACCCGTTT	CASSYGGTGSNPF	TRBD1	many	TRBV6-5	TRBJ1-1
TGTGCCAACAGCTGGGGCGGGGGTTCGCCCCTCCACTTT	CANSWGGGSPLHF	-	-	TRBV7-9	TRBJ1-6